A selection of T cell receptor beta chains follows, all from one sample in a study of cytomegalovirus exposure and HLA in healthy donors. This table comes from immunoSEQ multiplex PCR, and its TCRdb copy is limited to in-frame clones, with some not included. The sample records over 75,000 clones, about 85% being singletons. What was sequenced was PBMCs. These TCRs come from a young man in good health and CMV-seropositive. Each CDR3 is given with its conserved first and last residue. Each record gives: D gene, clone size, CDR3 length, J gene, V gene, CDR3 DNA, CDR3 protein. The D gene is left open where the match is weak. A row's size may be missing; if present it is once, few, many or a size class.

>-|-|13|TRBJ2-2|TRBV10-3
TGTGCCATCAGTGAGGGGCCGCCCGAACAGCTGTTTTTT
CAISEGPPEQLFF
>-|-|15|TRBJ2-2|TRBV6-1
TGTGCCAGCAGTGAAATAGCGCGATCGACCGGGGAGCTGTTTTTT
CASSEIARSTGELFF
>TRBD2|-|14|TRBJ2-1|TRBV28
TGTGCCAGCAGTTTGGGGACTACCTACAATGAGCAGTTCTTC
CASSLGTTYNEQFF
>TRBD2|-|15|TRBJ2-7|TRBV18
TGTGCCAGCTCAACTTCCTCAAGCGGGACCTACGAGCAGTACTTC
CASSTSSSGTYEQYF
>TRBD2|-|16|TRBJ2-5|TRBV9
TGTGCCAGCAGCGCCGGGACTAGCGGGAGTACTGAGACCCAGTACTTC
CASSAGTSGSTETQYF
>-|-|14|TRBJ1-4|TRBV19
TGTGCCAGTAGTATAACAGCAACTAATGAAAAACTGTTTTTT
CASSITATNEKLFF
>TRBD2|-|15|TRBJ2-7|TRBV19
TGTGCCAGTAGTATTCGAGTAGCGGGAGGCTACGAGCAGTACTTC
CASSIRVAGGYEQYF
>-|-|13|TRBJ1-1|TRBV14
TGTGCCAGCAGCCAAGTCTTGAACACTGAAGCTTTCTTT
CASSQVLNTEAFF
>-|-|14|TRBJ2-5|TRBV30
TGTGCCTGGAGTGTACAGGGGGGGGCGGAGACCCAGTACTTC
CAWSVQGGAETQYF
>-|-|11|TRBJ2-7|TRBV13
TGTGCCAGCAGCTTAACGGGCGAGCAGTACTTC
CASSLTGEQYF
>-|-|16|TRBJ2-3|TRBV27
TGTGCCAGCAGACCTCACCTAGCGCCTAGCACAGATACGCAGTATTTT
CASRPHLAPSTDTQYF
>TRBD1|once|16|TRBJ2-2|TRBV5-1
TGCGCCAGCAGCTGGGGACAGGGGGATGGCACCGGGGAGCTGTTTTTT
CASSWGQGDGTGELFF
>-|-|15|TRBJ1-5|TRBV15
TGTGCCACCAGCAGTAGGGAGTATAGCAATCAGCCCCAGCATTTT
CATSSREYSNQPQHF
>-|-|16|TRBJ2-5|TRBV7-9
TGTGCCAGCAGCCCCCGCGCTACGGTGGGGGGAGAGACCCAGTACTTC
CASSPRATVGGETQYF
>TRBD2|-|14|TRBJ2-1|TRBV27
TGTGCCAGTGGGACTAGCGGGGGGTACAATGAGCAGTTCTTC
CASGTSGGYNEQFF
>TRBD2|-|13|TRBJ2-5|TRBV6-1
TGTGCCAGCAGTGAAAGCGGGAGAGAGACCCAGTACTTC
CASSESGRETQYF
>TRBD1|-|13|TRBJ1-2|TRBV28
TGTGCCAGCAGTCTTTCACAGGGGGGGGGCTACACCTTC
CASSLSQGGGYTF
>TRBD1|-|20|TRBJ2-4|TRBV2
TGTGCCAGCAGTGAGAGGATCCGGACAGGGGGCCGTAAGGCCCCAAACATTCAGTACTTC
CASSERIRTGGRKAPNIQYF
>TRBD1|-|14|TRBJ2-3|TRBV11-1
TGTGCCAGCAGCTTAGACAGGGGTACAGATACGCAGTATTTT
CASSLDRGTDTQYF
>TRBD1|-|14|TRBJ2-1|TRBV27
TGTGCCAGCCTCCGGACAGGCTCCTACAATGAGCAGTTCTTC
CASLRTGSYNEQFF